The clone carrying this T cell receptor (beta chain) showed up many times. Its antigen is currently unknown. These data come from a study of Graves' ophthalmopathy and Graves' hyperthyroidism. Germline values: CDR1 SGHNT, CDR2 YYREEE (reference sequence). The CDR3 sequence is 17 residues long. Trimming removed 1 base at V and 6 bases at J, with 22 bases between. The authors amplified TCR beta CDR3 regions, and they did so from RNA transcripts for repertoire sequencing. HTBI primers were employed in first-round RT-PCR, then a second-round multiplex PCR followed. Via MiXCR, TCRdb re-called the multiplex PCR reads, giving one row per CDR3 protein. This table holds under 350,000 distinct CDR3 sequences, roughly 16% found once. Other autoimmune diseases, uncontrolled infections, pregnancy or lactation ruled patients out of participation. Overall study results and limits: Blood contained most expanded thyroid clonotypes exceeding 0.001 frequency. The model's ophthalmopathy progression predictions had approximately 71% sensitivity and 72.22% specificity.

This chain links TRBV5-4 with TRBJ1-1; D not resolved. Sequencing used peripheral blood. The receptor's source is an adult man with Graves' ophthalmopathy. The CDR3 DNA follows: TGTGCCAGCAGCTTGTTTTATAATTTGGGGATGTTCGCTGAAGCTTTCTTT. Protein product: CASSLFYNLGMFAEAFF.